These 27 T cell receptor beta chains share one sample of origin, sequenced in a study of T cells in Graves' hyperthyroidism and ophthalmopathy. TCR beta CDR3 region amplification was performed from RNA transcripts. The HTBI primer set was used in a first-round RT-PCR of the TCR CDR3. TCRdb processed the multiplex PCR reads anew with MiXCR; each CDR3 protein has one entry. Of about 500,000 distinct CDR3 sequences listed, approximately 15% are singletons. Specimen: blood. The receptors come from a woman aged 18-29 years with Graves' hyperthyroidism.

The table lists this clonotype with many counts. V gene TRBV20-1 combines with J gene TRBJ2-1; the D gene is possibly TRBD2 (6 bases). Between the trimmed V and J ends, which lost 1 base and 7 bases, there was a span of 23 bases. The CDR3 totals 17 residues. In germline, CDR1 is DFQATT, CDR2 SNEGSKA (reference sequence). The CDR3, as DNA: TGCAGTGCTAGAGCGTGGTCATCTACGCGGGAACTGAATGAGCAGTTCTTC. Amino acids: CSARAWSSTRELNEQFF.

CDR3 protein: CASRKTHNSPLHF. The CDR3 DNA sequence: TGTGCCAGCAGAAAAACTCATAATTCACCCCTCCACTTT. The chain has TRBV13 and TRBJ1-6, with D unresolved. The V gene's germline CDR1 is PRHDT and CDR2 FYEKMQ (reference sequence). There are 13 residues in the CDR3. Trimming removed 6 bases at V and 5 bases at J, with 8 bases between.

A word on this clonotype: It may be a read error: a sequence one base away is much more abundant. Here the CDR3 DNA reads TGTGCCAACACCGTCCGGGGGGAAGAGACCCAGTACTTC. Its protein product is CANTVRGEETQYF. The chain employs TRBV2 and TRBJ2-5; 7 nucleotides align to TRBD2. Germline-derived CDR1 and CDR2 are SNHLY and FYNNEI. The CDR3 has 13 amino acids. After removal of 10 bases from V and 3 bases from J, the junction contained 8 bases not matched to a gene.

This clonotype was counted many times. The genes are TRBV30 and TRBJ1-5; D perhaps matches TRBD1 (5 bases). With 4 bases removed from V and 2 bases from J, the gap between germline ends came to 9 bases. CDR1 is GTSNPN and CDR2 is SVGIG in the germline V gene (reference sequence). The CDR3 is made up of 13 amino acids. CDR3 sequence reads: CAWKLGGNQPQHF. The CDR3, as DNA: TGTGCCTGGAAGTTGGGGGGCAATCAGCCCCAGCATTTT.

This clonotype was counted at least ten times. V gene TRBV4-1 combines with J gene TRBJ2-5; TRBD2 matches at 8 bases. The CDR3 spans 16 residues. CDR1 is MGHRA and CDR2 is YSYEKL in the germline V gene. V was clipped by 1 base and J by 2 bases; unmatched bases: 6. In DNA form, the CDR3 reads TGCGCCAGCAGCCAAGGTTTTAGCGGGGTACAAGAGACCCAGTACTTC. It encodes CASSQGFSGVQETQYF.

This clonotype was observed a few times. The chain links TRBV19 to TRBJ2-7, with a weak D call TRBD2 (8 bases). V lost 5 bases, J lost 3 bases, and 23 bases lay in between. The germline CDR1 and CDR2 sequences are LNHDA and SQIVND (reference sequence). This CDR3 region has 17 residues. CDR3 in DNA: TGTGCCAGTAGTCCGGGACAGCGGGAGTCTAACTTCTACGAGCAGTACTTC. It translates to CASSPGQRESNFYEQYF.

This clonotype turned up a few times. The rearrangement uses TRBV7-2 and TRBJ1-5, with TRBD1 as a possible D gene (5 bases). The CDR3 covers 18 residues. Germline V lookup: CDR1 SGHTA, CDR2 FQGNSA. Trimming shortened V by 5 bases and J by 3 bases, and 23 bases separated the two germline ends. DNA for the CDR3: TGTGCCAGCAGCCGCCGGGGGGATTACGGGGGAAACAATCAGCCCCAGCATTTT. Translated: CASSRRGDYGGNNQPQHF.

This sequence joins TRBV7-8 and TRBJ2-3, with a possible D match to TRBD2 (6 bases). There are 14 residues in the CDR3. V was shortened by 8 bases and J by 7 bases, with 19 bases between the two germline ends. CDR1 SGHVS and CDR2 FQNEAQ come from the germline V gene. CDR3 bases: TGTGCCAGCGGGCGGGGCCCAAGCGGCAATACGCAGTATTTT. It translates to CASGRGPSGNTQYF. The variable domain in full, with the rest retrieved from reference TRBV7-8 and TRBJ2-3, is GAGVSQSPRYKVAKRGQDVALRCDPISGHVSLFWYQQALGQGPEFLTYFQNEAQLDKSGLPSDRFFAERPEGSVSTLKIQRTQQEDSAVYLCASGRGPSGNTQYFGPGTRLTVL.

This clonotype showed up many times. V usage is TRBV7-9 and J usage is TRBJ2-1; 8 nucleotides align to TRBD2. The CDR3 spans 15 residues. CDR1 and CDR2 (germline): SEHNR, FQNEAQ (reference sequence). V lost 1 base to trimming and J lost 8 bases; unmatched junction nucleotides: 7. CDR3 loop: CASSLEQGLVYEQFF. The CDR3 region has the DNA TGTGCCAGCAGCTTAGAGCAGGGACTAGTCTATGAGCAGTTCTTC.

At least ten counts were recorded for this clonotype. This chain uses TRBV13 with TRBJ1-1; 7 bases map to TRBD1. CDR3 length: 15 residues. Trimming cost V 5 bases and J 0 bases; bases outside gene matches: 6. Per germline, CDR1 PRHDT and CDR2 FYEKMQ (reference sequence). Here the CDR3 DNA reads TGTGCCAGCAGCAACTACAGGGGCATGAACACTGAAGCTTTCTTT. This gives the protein CASSNYRGMNTEAFF.

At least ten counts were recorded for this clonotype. The CDR3 region is CASSPPSGSDEQFF. The CDR3 bases are TGTGCCAGCTCACCCCCTAGCGGGAGTGATGAGCAGTTCTTC. The chain joins TRBV18 to TRBJ2-1; 10 nucleotides match TRBD2. Germline CDR1 KGHSH, CDR2 LQKENI. CDR3 length equals 14 residues. The V segment lost 3 bases and the J segment 8 bases; nucleotides outside the gene matches: 4. Full variable domain (remainder filled in from reference TRBV18 and TRBJ2-1): NAGVMQNPRHLVRRRGQEARLRCSPMKGHSHVYWYRQLPEEGLKFMVYLQKENIIDESGMPKERFSAEFPKEGPSILRIQQVVRGDSAAYFCASSPPSGSDEQFFGPGTRLTVL.

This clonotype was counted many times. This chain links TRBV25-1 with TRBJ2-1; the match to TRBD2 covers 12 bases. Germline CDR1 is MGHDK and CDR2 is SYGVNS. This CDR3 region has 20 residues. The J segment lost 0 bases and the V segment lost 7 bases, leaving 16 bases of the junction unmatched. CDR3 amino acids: CASIQPPGLAGRRSYNEQFF. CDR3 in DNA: TGTGCCAGCATTCAACCTCCGGGACTAGCGGGTCGACGCTCCTACAATGAGCAGTTCTTC.

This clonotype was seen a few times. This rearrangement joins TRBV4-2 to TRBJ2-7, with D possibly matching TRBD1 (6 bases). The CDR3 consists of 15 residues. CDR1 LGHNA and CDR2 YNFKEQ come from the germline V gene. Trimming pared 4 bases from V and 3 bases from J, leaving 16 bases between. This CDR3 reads CASSLDPDSGYEQYF. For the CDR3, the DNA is TGTGCCAGCAGCCTCGACCCGGACAGCGGCTACGAGCAGTACTTC.

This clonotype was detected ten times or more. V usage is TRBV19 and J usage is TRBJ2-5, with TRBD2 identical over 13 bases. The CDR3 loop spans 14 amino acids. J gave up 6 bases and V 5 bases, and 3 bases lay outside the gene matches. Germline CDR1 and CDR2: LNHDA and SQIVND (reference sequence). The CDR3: CASSGTSGMKTQYF. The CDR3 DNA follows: TGTGCCAGTAGTGGGACTAGCGGGATGAAGACCCAGTACTTC.

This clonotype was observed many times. CDR3: CASSLAPGLGNEQFF. Written as DNA, the CDR3 is TGCGCCAGCAGCTTGGCCCCCGGTCTGGGGAATGAGCAGTTCTTC. The chain recombines TRBV5-1 with TRBJ2-1; no reliable D call. V dropped 0 bases and J dropped 7 bases, with 14 bases sitting between them. The length of the CDR3 is 15 residues. The germline V gene has CDR1 SGHRS and CDR2 YFSETQ.

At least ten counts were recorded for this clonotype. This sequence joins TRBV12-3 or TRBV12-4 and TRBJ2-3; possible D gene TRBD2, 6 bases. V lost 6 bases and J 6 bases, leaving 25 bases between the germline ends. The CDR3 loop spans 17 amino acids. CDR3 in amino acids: CASRGGRTFRWLDTQYF. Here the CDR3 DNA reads TGTGCCAGCAGGGGGGGACGTACATTCAGGTGGTTGGATACGCAGTATTTT.

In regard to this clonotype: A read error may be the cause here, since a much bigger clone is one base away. The CDR3: CASSSTSGMAFERFF. CDR3 nucleotides: TGTGCCAGCAGCTCCACTAGCGGGATGGCATTCGAGCGGTTCTTC. This chain connects TRBV7-3 to TRBJ2-1, with TRBD2 matching over 10 bases. CDR3 length equals 15 residues. The germline V gene has CDR1 SGHTA and CDR2 FQGTGA.

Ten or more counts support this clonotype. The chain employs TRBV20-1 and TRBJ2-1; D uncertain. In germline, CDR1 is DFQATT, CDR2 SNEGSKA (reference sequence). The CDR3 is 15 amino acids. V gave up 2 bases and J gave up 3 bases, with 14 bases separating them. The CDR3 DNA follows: TGCAGTGCTAGAAAGGGCACCGCCCGCTACAATGAGCAGTTCTTC. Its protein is CSARKGTARYNEQFF.

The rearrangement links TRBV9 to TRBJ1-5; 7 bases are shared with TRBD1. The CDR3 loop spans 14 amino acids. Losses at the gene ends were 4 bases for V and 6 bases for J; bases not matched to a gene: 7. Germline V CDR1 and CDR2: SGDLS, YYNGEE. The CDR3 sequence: CASSPGQDGQPQHF. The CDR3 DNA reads TGTGCCAGCAGCCCCGGACAGGACGGTCAGCCCCAGCATTTT.

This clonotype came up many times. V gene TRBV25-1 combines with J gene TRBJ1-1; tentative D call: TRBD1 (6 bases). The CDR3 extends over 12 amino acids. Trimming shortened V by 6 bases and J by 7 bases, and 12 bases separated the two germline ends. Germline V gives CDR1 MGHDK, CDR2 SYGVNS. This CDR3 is CASSSTGYEAFF. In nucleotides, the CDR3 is TGTGCCAGCAGCAGCACAGGGTATGAAGCTTTCTTT.

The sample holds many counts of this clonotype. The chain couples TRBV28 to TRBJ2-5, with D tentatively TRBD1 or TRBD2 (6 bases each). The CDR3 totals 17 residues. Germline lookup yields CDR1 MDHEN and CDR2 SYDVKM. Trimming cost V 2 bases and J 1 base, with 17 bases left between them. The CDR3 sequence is CASSLSTGARPQETQYF. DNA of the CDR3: TGTGCCAGCAGTTTAAGTACGGGGGCCAGACCCCAAGAGACCCAGTACTTC.

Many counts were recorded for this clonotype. DNA of the CDR3: TGTGCCAGCAGTCGTAACTACGAGCAGTACTTC. The encoded protein is CASSRNYEQYF. J is TRBJ2-7 and V is TRBV7-2; D remains unclear. The CDR3 has 11 amino acids. The germline gives CDR1 SGHTA, CDR2 FQGNSA. V shed 6 bases and J shed 3 bases, with 6 bases lying between them.

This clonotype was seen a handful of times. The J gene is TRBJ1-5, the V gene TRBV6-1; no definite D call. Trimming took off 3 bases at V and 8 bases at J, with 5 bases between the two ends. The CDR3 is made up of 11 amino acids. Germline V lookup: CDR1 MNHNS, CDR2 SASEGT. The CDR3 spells CASSEVEPQHF. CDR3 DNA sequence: TGTGCCAGCAGTGAGGTAGAGCCCCAGCATTTT.

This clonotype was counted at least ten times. The CDR3 bases are TGTGCCTGGAGTGTGTTCGACGGCTACACCTTC. The encoded protein is CAWSVFDGYTF. The chain joins TRBV30 to TRBJ1-2; D uncertain. The CDR3 is 11 amino acids. Looked up from germline, CDR1 is GTSNPN and CDR2 is SVGIG (reference sequence). Trimming stripped 0 bases from V and 8 bases from J, with 7 bases between.

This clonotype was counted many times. CDR3 amino acids: CASTFRVRAEAFF. DNA of the CDR3: TGTGCCAGTACCTTCAGAGTGCGGGCTGAAGCTTTCTTT. The V call is TRBV19, the J call TRBJ1-1, with D unresolved. V was clipped by 7 bases and J by 6 bases, with 15 bases between them. This CDR3 is 13 amino acids long. Germline loops: CDR1 LNHDA, CDR2 SQIVND (reference sequence).

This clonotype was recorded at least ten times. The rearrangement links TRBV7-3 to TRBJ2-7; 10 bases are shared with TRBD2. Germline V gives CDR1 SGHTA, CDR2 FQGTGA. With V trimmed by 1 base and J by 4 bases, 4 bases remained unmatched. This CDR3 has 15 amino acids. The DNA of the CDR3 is TGTGCCAGCAGCTTAAGGATAGCGGGAGGTTACGAGCAGTACGTC. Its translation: CASSLRIAGGYEQYV.

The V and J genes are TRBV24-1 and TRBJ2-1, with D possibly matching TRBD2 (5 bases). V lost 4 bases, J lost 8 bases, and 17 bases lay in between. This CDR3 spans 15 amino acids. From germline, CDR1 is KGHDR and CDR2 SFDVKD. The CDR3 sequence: CATSEPGKGLDEQFF. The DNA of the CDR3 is TGTGCCACCAGTGAGCCGGGGAAGGGTCTTGATGAGCAGTTCTTC.